This T cell receptor (beta chain) derives from a study of blood T cells in healthy people across ages. General observations from the study: Relative to aged donors, long-lived donors carried more naive CD4+ cells and displayed higher diversity. No one knew whether donors had CMV, which possibly confounded expanded clonotype changes.

V lost 5 bases to trimming and J lost 7 bases; unmatched junction nucleotides: 14. The CDR3 loop spans 16 amino acids. Germline V CDR1 and CDR2: SGHAT, FQDESV (reference sequence). This clonotype occurred a few times. Its antigen is as yet unknown. The second PCR ran about 6 to 11 cycles with a sample-barcoded 5' primer and J-beta primers. Each sample yielded at least 2.5 million CDR3-containing paired-end reads. Via MiXCR, TCRdb re-called the 5' RACE reads, giving one row per CDR3 protein. This sample has 650,000 to 800,000 distinct CDR3 sequences, with 40% to 50% found just once. The sequence was collected from a man aged 60 to 69 in good health. The V gene is TRBV11-1, the J gene TRBJ1-2, with TRBD1 matching over 9 bases. Material: blood. CDR3 sequence reads: CASSHVPGQGRSGYTF. CDR3 DNA: TGTGCCAGCAGCCATGTCCCGGGACAGGGAAGATCTGGCTACACCTTC.